The 30 T cell receptor beta chains below were found in one sample sequenced in a study of shared clonotypes between healthy human individuals. TCRdb's copy holds only in-frame clones and misses some; the assay was immunoSEQ multiplex PCR. The data show 950,000 to 1,100,000 clones, around four fifths seen once. Sequenced: memory CD4+ T cells sorted from blood. Stated subset: CD45RA-negative fraction. These receptors all come from a man between 18 and 35 years old in good health.

The chain recombines TRBV6-1 with TRBJ1-1; D is uncertain. Germline V gene sequence: CDR1 MNHNS, CDR2 SASEGT. The CDR3 extends over 14 amino acids. Deletions cut 4 bases from V and 1 base from J, with 10 bases between. The CDR3, as DNA: TGTGCCAGCAGTGTTTCTTATTGGAACACTGAAGCTTTCTTT. It specifies CASSVSYWNTEAFF.

This rearrangement joins TRBV1 to TRBJ2-1; the table's D gene call, TRBD1, was not cross checked with the DNA. TRBV1 is noted as a pseudogene. The CDR3 is made up of 15 amino acids. The CDR3 here is CTSSHKRHDHNEQFF. In DNA form, the CDR3 reads TGCACCAGCAGCCACAAACGACACGACCACAATGAGCAGTTCTTC.

The rearrangement joins TRBV6-5 to TRBJ2-1, with D possibly being TRBD2 (5 bases). V was shortened by 2 bases and J by 15 bases, with 11 bases between the two germline ends. The CDR3 runs to 11 residues. Germline values: CDR1 MNHEY, CDR2 SVGAGI. The CDR3 sequence: CASSYGLAWFF. In DNA, the CDR3 is TGTGCCAGCAGTTACGGGCTAGCATGGTTCTTC.

The chain is built from TRBV30 and TRBJ2-3; D is ambiguous. Per germline, CDR1 GTSNPN and CDR2 SVGIG (reference sequence). This CDR3 contains 14 residues. V lost 0 bases, J lost 6 bases, and 13 bases lay in between. CDR3 coding DNA: TGTGCCTGGAGTGTCAACCAATTGGAGGATACGCAGTATTTT. It yields the protein CAWSVNQLEDTQYF.

This chain links TRBV7-2 with TRBJ2-5; no reliable D call. TRBJ2-7 explains the end of the DNA better; the J call may be wrong. CDR1 is SGHTA and CDR2 is FQGNSA in the germline V gene. The CDR3 covers 15 residues. In DNA, the CDR3 is TGTGCCAGCAGCTTTACGGCCTCTTCTGGCTACGAGCAGTACTTC. Translated, it gives CASSFTASSGYEQYF.

The count of this clone is one. CDR3 protein: CASSSPETSGINEQYF. The CDR3 bases are TGTGCCAGCAGCTCGCCGGAGACTAGCGGGATCAACGAGCAGTACTTC. The chain combines TRBV7-2 with TRBJ2-7, with 11 bases lining up with TRBD2. The germline V gene has CDR1 SGHTA and CDR2 FQGNSA. The CDR3 contains 16 residues. V shed 4 bases and J 5 bases; nucleotides not matched to a gene: 10. The complete variable domain, with remaining parts taken from reference TRBV7-2 and TRBJ2-7, reads GAGVSQSPSNKVTEKGKDVELRCDPISGHTALYWYRQSLGQGLEFLIYFQGNSAPDKSGLPSDRFSAERTGGSVSTLTIQRTQQEDSAVYLCASSSPETSGINEQYFGPGTRLTVT.

J is TRBJ1-5 and V is TRBV30; D gene ambiguous. The CDR3 sequence is 12 residues long. Germline CDR1 GTSNPN, CDR2 SVGIG (reference sequence). Trimming shortened V by 5 bases and J by 4 bases, and 9 bases separated the two germline ends. CDR3 sequence reads: CAWGWINQPQHF. As DNA, the CDR3 is TGTGCCTGGGGATGGATTAATCAGCCCCAGCATTTT.

V and J are TRBV5-8 and TRBJ2-6; TRBD1 agrees at 7 bases. Germline V gives CDR1 SGHTS, CDR2 YDEGEE. Trimming cost V 4 bases and J 0 bases; bases outside gene matches: 7. This CDR3 contains 17 residues. The CDR3 reads CASSGGQFLSGANVLTF. Here the CDR3 DNA reads TGTGCCAGCAGCGGGGGACAGTTCCTCTCTGGGGCCAACGTCCTGACTTTC.

The V gene is TRBV18, the J gene TRBJ1-5; D is unresolved. Trimming took off 4 bases at V and 0 bases at J, with 10 bases between the two ends. CDR3 length: 15 residues. Germline V gene lookup returns CDR1 KGHSH and CDR2 LQKENI. The CDR3 nucleotides are TGTGCCAGCTCACAGGTAGCAGATAGCAATCAGCCCCAGCATTTT. It codes for CASSQVADSNQPQHF.

V usage is TRBV14 and J usage is TRBJ2-7; D remains unclear. The CDR3 consists of 12 residues. CDR1 SGHDN and CDR2 FVKESK come from the germline V gene. The V gene lost 1 base and the J gene lost 3 bases, with 4 bases spanning the gap. CDR3 nucleotide sequence: TGTGCCAGCAGCCAAGTTTACTACGAGCAGTACTTC. Residues: CASSQVYYEQYF.

This clone has a single count. The chain combines TRBV5-1 with TRBJ2-2; TRBD1 matches 7 bases. The CDR3 covers 16 residues. Germline trimming cut 2 bases from V and 2 bases from J; bases unmatched to any gene: 6. CDR1 and CDR2 (germline): SGHRS, YFSETQ. CDR3 nucleotides: TGCGCCAGCAGCTTCCCGACAGGGCCCAACACCGGGGAGCTGTTTTTT. It codes for CASSFPTGPNTGELFF.

The V call is TRBV7-9, the J call TRBJ1-4, with 7 bases identical to TRBD1. The length of the CDR3 is 15 residues. J was trimmed by 8 bases and V by 5 bases; bases with no gene match: 11. The germline V gene encodes CDR1 SEHNR and CDR2 FQNEAQ (reference sequence). CDR3 nucleotide sequence: TGTGCCAGCAGCCGAGGGACAGCTGGGGTAGAAAAACTGTTTTTT. It encodes CASSRGTAGVEKLFF.

The chain employs TRBV6-6 and TRBJ2-2; 7 nucleotides match TRBD1. The J segment lost 6 bases and the V segment lost 6 bases, leaving 1 base of the junction unmatched. From germline, CDR1 is MNHNY and CDR2 SVGAGI (reference sequence). The CDR3 loop spans 12 amino acids. This chain's CDR3 is CASSDRAGELFF. DNA of the CDR3: TGTGCCAGCAGCGACAGGGCCGGGGAGCTGTTTTTT.

The rearrangement uses TRBV18 and TRBJ1-5; 11 nucleotides agree with TRBD1. Germline V gene lookup returns CDR1 KGHSH and CDR2 LQKENI. The CDR3 length is 14 residues. J was trimmed by 7 bases and V by 5 bases; bases with no gene match: 4. CDR3 nucleotides: TGTGCCAGCTCAGTGGGACAGGGGGGACAGCCCCAGCATTTT. Translation gives CASSVGQGGQPQHF.

The gene calls are TRBV18 and TRBJ2-7; 9 bases map to TRBD1. With V trimmed by 6 bases and J by 6 bases, 9 bases remained unmatched. In germline, CDR1 is KGHSH, CDR2 LQKENI. The CDR3 has 14 amino acids. The CDR3 nucleotides read TGTGCCAGCTCCCCCGGGACAGGGTTTCGCGAGCAGTACTTC. It yields the protein CASSPGTGFREQYF.

This clone was recorded a few times. The CDR3 here is CASSLILVQSEAFF. DNA for the CDR3: TGTGCCAGCAGTTTGATTTTAGTTCAATCGGAAGCTTTCTTT. V is TRBV28 and J is TRBJ1-1; D ambiguous. Germline CDR1 MDHEN, CDR2 SYDVKM. The CDR3 has 14 residues. V was pared by 3 bases and J by 8 bases, with 16 bases between.

This clone was seen a few times. The V gene is TRBV5-1, the J gene TRBJ1-6, with unresolved D. The CDR3 contains 16 residues. Germline V CDR1 and CDR2: SGHRS, YFSETQ. Trimming cost V 4 bases and J 1 base, with 12 bases left between them. The CDR3 region is CASSLTTTSYNSPLHF. The CDR3 DNA sequence: TGCGCCAGCAGCCTGACGACTACGTCCTATAATTCACCCCTCCACTTT.

This clone was recorded a few times. V gene TRBV30 combines with J gene TRBJ2-5, with a possible D match to TRBD1 (6 bases). The closer fit of TRBJ2-7 to the DNA end suggests the J call may be wrong. The germline CDR1 and CDR2 sequences are GTSNPN and SVGIG (reference sequence). This CDR3 is built from 13 residues. The chain's CDR3 is CAWNGGVSYEQYF. In DNA form, the CDR3 reads TGTGCCTGGAATGGGGGCGTATCCTACGAGCAGTACTTC.

The CDR3 region has the DNA TGTGCCAGCCTTGAGACAGGTTACTATGGCTACACCTTC. This codes for CASLETGYYGYTF. The chain is built from TRBV28 and TRBJ1-2, with a weak D call TRBD1 (6 bases). V lost 8 bases and J 3 bases, leaving 13 bases between the germline ends. CDR3 size: 13 residues. The germline CDR1 and CDR2 sequences are MDHEN and SYDVKM.

V usage is TRBV7-2 and J usage is TRBJ2-7; D remains ambiguous. Trimming pared 3 bases from V and 8 bases from J, leaving 11 bases between. CDR1 SGHTA and CDR2 FQGNSA come from the germline V gene. The CDR3 consists of 12 residues. The CDR3 region is CASSFETPQQYF. In DNA form, the CDR3 reads TGTGCCAGCAGCTTTGAGACGCCGCAGCAGTACTTC. The full variable domain, with the rest looked up from reference TRBV7-2 and TRBJ2-7, is GAGVSQSPSNKVTEKGKDVELRCDPISGHTALYWYRQSLGQGLEFLIYFQGNSAPDKSGLPSDRFSAERTGGSVSTLTIQRTQQEDSAVYLCASSFETPQQYFGPGTRLTVT.

This chain uses TRBV2 with TRBJ2-2; maybe TRBD2 (5 bases). Trimming stripped 9 bases from V and 6 bases from J, with 17 bases between. This CDR3 contains 14 residues. Per the germline V gene, CDR1 is SNHLY and CDR2 is FYNNEI. The CDR3 coding sequence is TGTGCCAGTTACAACGGGGTCCAGTCCGGGGAGCTGTTTTTT. Protein: CASYNGVQSGELFF. Supplemented by reference TRBV2 and TRBJ2-2, the full variable domain reads EPEVTQTPSHQVTQMGQEVILRCVPISNHLYFYWYRQILGQKVEFLVSFYNNEISEKSEIFDDQFSVERPDGSNFTLKIRSTKLEDSAMYFCASYNGVQSGELFFGEGSRLTVL.

The V call is TRBV5-4, the J call TRBJ2-3; 10 bases are a match to TRBD2. The V gene end was trimmed by 2 bases and the J gene end by 5 bases; junction bases not matched to a gene: 5. This CDR3 is built from 15 residues. Germline-derived CDR1 and CDR2 are SGHNT and YYREEE (reference sequence). The CDR3 loop reads CASSFGVAGGDTQYF. Written as DNA, the CDR3 is TGTGCCAGCAGCTTCGGGGTAGCGGGAGGAGATACGCAGTATTTT.

V usage is TRBV18 and J usage is TRBJ2-7, with no clear D. V was trimmed by 0 bases and J by 4 bases, leaving 10 bases between them. Germline assignment: CDR1 KGHSH and CDR2 LQKENI. The CDR3 runs to 14 residues. This CDR3 is CASSPPASGYEQYF. In nucleotides, the CDR3 is TGTGCCAGCTCACCACCGGCTAGTGGGTACGAGCAGTACTTC.

This rearrangement joins TRBV6-1 to TRBJ2-7; D could derive from TRBD1 or TRBD2 (5 bases each). The ends were cut back, 4 bases at V and 2 bases at J, with 15 bases in the middle. Germline V gene sequence: CDR1 MNHNS, CDR2 SASEGT. CDR3 length equals 15 residues. CDR3 sequence (DNA): TGTGCCAGCAGTGTCCAATCGGGGCTGACCTACGAGCAGTACTTC. It codes for CASSVQSGLTYEQYF.

This chain's CDR3 is CASSQSGTSRDTQYF. Written as DNA, the CDR3 is TGCGCCAGCAGCCAAAGCGGGACTAGCCGAGATACGCAGTATTTT. This chain uses TRBV4-3 with TRBJ2-3, with TRBD2 matching 9 bases. Germline CDR1 LGHNA, CDR2 YSLEER. J gave up 5 bases and V 2 bases, and 5 bases lay outside the gene matches. The CDR3 is 15 amino acids.

CDR3 amino acids: CASSPGTGLTDTQYF. CDR3 nucleotide sequence: TGTGCCAGCAGTCCCGGGACAGGGCTCACAGATACGCAGTATTTT. The V call is TRBV7-9, the J call TRBJ2-3, with 9 bases fitting TRBD1. J was trimmed by 2 bases and V by 6 bases; bases with no gene match: 6. Germline V CDR1 and CDR2: SEHNR, FQNEAQ (reference sequence). The CDR3 length is 15 residues.

The chain uses TRBV4-3 and TRBJ2-5; 7 bases line up with TRBD2. V lost 1 base, J lost 4 bases, and 3 bases stayed unmatched. CDR1 is LGHNA and CDR2 is YSLEER in the germline V gene. The length of the CDR3 is 14 residues. The CDR3 nucleotides are TGCGCCAGCAGCCAAGGACTAGCCGGAGAGACCCAGTACTTC. Amino acid sequence: CASSQGLAGETQYF.

The rearrangement joins TRBV6-6 to TRBJ1-1, with 9 bases identical to TRBD1. Germline assignment: CDR1 MNHNY and CDR2 SVGAGI (reference sequence). With V trimmed by 7 bases and J by 10 bases, 7 bases remained unmatched. The CDR3 covers 12 residues. The CDR3 nucleotides read TGTGCCAGCACCAAGGACAGGGGCATAGCTTTCTTT. Its protein is CASTKDRGIAFF.

A word on this clone: This CDR3 is also generated by other DNA sequences in the sample. This chain uses TRBV7-9 with TRBJ1-1; maybe TRBD1 (6 bases). Germline lookup yields CDR1 SEHNR and CDR2 FQNEAQ (reference sequence). The V gene lost 4 bases and the J gene lost 4 bases, with 13 bases spanning the gap. The CDR3 is 14 amino acids. The CDR3 DNA reads as TGTGCCAGCAGCTACCAGCAAGGGGGCACTGAAGCTTTCTTT. Encoded protein: CASSYQQGGTEAFF. The variable domain in full, with the rest retrieved from reference TRBV7-9 and TRBJ1-1, is DTGVSQNPRHKITKRGQNVTFRCDPISEHNRLYWYRQTLGQGPEFLTYFQNEAQLEKSRLLSDRFSAERPKGSFSTLEIQRTEQGDSAMYLCASSYQQGGTEAFFGQGTRLTVV.

The chain combines TRBV6-1 with TRBJ1-2; a weak D match, TRBD1 (5 bases). The germline V and J ends were trimmed by 4 bases and 1 base, with 19 bases remaining between them. Germline V gene data show CDR1 as MNHNS and CDR2 as SASEGT. The CDR3 extends over 17 amino acids. DNA of the CDR3: TGTGCCAGCAGTGCCCCTCTGGGGCGAGCTAATAACTATGGCTACACCTTC. It specifies CASSAPLGRANNYGYTF.